The present T cell receptor beta chain was sequenced within a study of OX40 agonist ivuxolimab in advanced cancers. TCRdb's copy holds only in-frame clones and misses some; the assay was immunoSEQ multiplex PCR. Among 50,000 to 70,000 clones listed, around 89% were seen once. V was clipped by 2 bases and J by 7 bases; unmatched bases: 6. The CDR3 extends over 15 amino acids. Germline CDR1 reads MNHEY; CDR2 reads SMNVEV (reference sequence). The sequences come from CD4+ or CD8+ T cells sorted from blood, collected in a trial of the OX40 agonist ivuxolimab. This TCR was sampled from an adult with an advanced solid tumor such as melanoma, head and neck, liver or kidney cancer. V gene TRBV27 combines with J gene TRBJ2-4; TRBD2 agrees at 9 bases. The CDR3 region is CASSLGRGGGNIQYF. CDR3 in DNA: TGTGCCAGCAGTTTAGGGCGGGGGGGCGGTAACATTCAGTACTTC.